One and the same sample provided the 6 T cell receptor beta chains below, sequenced in a study of early T cells in non-severe SARS-CoV-2 infection. One entry per CDR3 protein, called by TCRdb with MiXCR from the 5' RACE reads. The table includes around 71,000 distinct CDR3 sequences, roughly 15% detected once. Here the sequenced sample was whole blood, taken at baseline. The origin of the receptors is an adult who was a healthcare worker with PCR-confirmed SARS-CoV-2 infection or an uninfected control (not recorded which).

This clonotype was seen a few times. The V and J genes are TRBV28 and TRBJ2-7; TRBD2 aligns across 13 bases. V shed 6 bases and J 4 bases; nucleotides not matched to a gene: 6. The germline gives CDR1 MDHEN, CDR2 SYDVKM. The CDR3 length is 15 residues. CDR3 region: CASRPGTSGVYEQYF. The CDR3 DNA is TGTGCCAGCAGGCCCGGGACTAGCGGGGTGTACGAGCAGTACTTC.

Ten or more counts support this clonotype. The V call is TRBV7-9, the J call TRBJ2-4, with 11 positions matching TRBD1. Trimming at V came to 5 bases and at J to 2 bases, leaving 2 bases not matched to a gene. The CDR3 loop spans 15 amino acids. Germline-derived CDR1 and CDR2 are SEHNR and FQNEAQ (reference sequence). The CDR3 loop reads CASSGTGGPKNIQYF. The CDR3 DNA is TGTGCCAGCAGCGGGACAGGGGGACCCAAAAACATTCAGTACTTC. Variable domain in full (rest from reference TRBV7-9 and TRBJ2-4): DTGVSQNPRHKITKRGQNVTFRCDPISEHNRLYWYRQTLGQGPEFLTYFQNEAQLEKSRLLSDRFSAERPKGSFSTLEIQRTEQGDSAMYLCASSGTGGPKNIQYFGAGTRLSVL.

In this sample, this clonotype turned up many times. CDR3 DNA sequence: TGTGCCAGCAGCCAAGAGGGGACGTTTGAGACCGATGAGCAGTTCTTC. Protein product: CASSQEGTFETDEQFF. The V and J genes are TRBV3-1 and TRBJ2-1; D assignment may be TRBD1 or TRBD2 (5 bases each). Germline lookup yields CDR1 LGHDT and CDR2 YNNKEL (reference sequence). Trimming cost V 0 bases and J 8 bases, with 17 bases left between them. CDR3 length equals 16 residues.

This clonotype has a count of ten or more. One end of the junction varies from germline; a read error may be responsible. The chain employs TRBV5-1 and TRBJ1-1, with TRBD1 matching over 8 bases. This CDR3 is built from 14 residues. Germline CDR1 reads SGHRS; CDR2 reads YFSETQ. CDR3 DNA sequence: TGCGCCAGCAGCTGGACAGGGATGAACACTGAAGTTTTCTTT. Its translation is CASSWTGMNTEVFF. Complete variable domain (other parts from reference TRBV5-1 and TRBJ1-1): KAGVTQTPRYLIKTRGQQVTLSCSPISGHRSVSWYQQTPGQGLQFLFEYFSETQRNKGNFPGRFSGRQFSNSRSEMNVSTLELGDSALYLCASSWTGMNTEVFFGQGTRLTVV.

This clonotype was recorded a few times. The chain uses TRBV11-2 and TRBJ2-1; the D is unclear. CDR3 length equals 13 residues. Trimming removed 4 bases from V and 7 bases from J, with 11 bases in between. Germline CDR1 and CDR2: SGHAT and FQNNGV. Written as DNA, the CDR3 is TGTGCCAGCAGCTCAGACCAGGCAAATGAGCAGTTCTTC. This translates into CASSSDQANEQFF.

The chain employs TRBV6-2 or TRBV6-3 and TRBJ2-1; D unclear. The CDR3 runs to 13 residues. In germline, CDR1 is MNHEY, CDR2 SVGEGT. Trimming left V 7 bases short and J 4 bases short, with 11 bases between. The CDR3: CASTNGPYNEQFF. In DNA, the CDR3 is TGTGCCAGCACTAACGGTCCGTACAATGAGCAGTTCTTC.